This T cell receptor beta chain was captured by sequencing in a study of T cells in Graves' hyperthyroidism and ophthalmopathy. General observations from the study: Blood also showed most of the thyroid clonotypes that were expanded above 0.001.

RNA transcripts gave rise to amplified TCR beta CDR3 regions. The primer set for the first-round RT-PCR of the TCR CDR3 was HTBI. Each CDR3 protein gets one entry after TCRdb re-called the multiplex PCR reads with MiXCR. This table has hundreds of thousands of distinct CDR3 sequences, about 38% appearing once. A single count supports this clonotype. Its antigen is not identified. Between the trimmed V and J ends, which lost 0 bases and 7 bases, there was a span of 15 bases. The CDR3 sequence is 16 residues long. Per the germline V gene, CDR1 is KGHSY and CDR2 is FQNENV. The patients, who ranged from 18 to 65 in age, presented with newly diagnosed hyperthyroidism lasting under 2 months. Diagnostic decisions used clinical symptoms, serum thyroxine and TRAb, thyroid ultrasound and orbital computed tomography. The authors took PBMCs from 10 ml fresh peripheral blood.

This receptor was taken from a man aged 18 to 29 with Graves' hyperthyroidism. Sequenced input: blood. The rearrangement links TRBV16 to TRBJ1-4, with D perhaps TRBD1 (5 bases). CDR3 in amino acids: CASSQSGLGVGEKLFF. The CDR3 bases are TGTGCCAGCAGCCAATCGGGTTTGGGGGTAGGTGAAAAACTGTTTTTT.